This T cell receptor beta chain emerged from a study of cytomegalovirus exposure and HLA in healthy donors. Overall study results and limits: Reportedly, cytomegalovirus status was diagnosed with high sensitivity and specificity. The authors enumerated over 150 TCR beta chains as linked to cytomegalovirus. In vitro work confirmed that a few CMV-associated chains recognize CMV antigens.

This CDR3 has 17 residues. Libraries were prepared by immunoSEQ multiplex PCR; TCRdb keeps only in-frame clonotypes and omits some of them. The sample has about 160,000 clones; 84% are singletons. A note on this clone: Its antigen is as yet unknown.

The V and J genes are TRBV21-1 and TRBJ2-7; TRBD1 reflects the table's D call only, with no check against the DNA. TRBV21-1 is noted as a pseudogene. Source material: PBMCs. The source of this sequence is a man aged 25 to 40 in good health and CMV-seropositive. The CDR3 is CASSKSRMGAPPHEQYF. DNA of the CDR3: TGTGCCAGCAGCAAATCCAGGATGGGGGCCCCACCCCACGAGCAGTACTTC.